The 28 T cell receptor beta chains below come from one sample, sequenced in a study of blood T cell repertoires in COVID-19. Generated by immunoSEQ multiplex PCR, the TCRdb table keeps only in-frame clones and is missing some. The sample gives around 250,000 clones, 84% of which show up once; less than 2% is in the top ten. Sequenced: peripheral blood. All receptors derive from a middle-aged woman who had recovered from COVID-19.

The rearrangement uses TRBV6-5 and TRBJ2-7; TRBD1 is a possible D gene (5 bases). CDR3 length: 15 amino acids. V was shortened by 6 bases and J by 0 bases, with 15 bases between the two germline ends. The germline V gene has CDR1 MNHEY and CDR2 SVGAGI. For the CDR3, the DNA is TGTGCCAGCAGCCAGACAGCTACCTTCTCCTACGAGCAGTACTTC. It encodes CASSQTATFSYEQYF.

The rearrangement links TRBV11-3 to TRBJ2-1, with TRBD2 matching over 11 bases. Germline CDR1 and CDR2: SGHNT and YENEEA. The CDR3 spans 16 residues. Unmatched junction bases numbered 5, after V lost 1 base and J lost 6 bases. The CDR3 DNA is TGTGCCAGCAGCTTAGGTTTAGCGGGGGGGCGCAATGAGCAGTTCTTC. As protein: CASSLGLAGGRNEQFF.

This clone was counted a few times. The genes are TRBV7-9 and TRBJ2-1; 8 nucleotides align to TRBD2. V trimming: 2 bases; J trimming: 8 bases; junction bases outside the gene matches: 8. The CDR3 contains 15 residues. CDR1 and CDR2 from the germline V gene are SEHNR and FQNEAQ (reference sequence). The CDR3 nucleotides are TGTGCCAGCAGCTTACGTGGGACTAGTGGCGATGAGCAGTTCTTC. Translation gives CASSLRGTSGDEQFF.

This clone was seen only once. The chain employs TRBV7-9 and TRBJ2-7; possibly TRBD2 for D (6 bases). CDR3 length: 15 residues. CDR1 and CDR2 (germline): SEHNR, FQNEAQ (reference sequence). Trimming took off 5 bases at V and 2 bases at J, with 16 bases between the two ends. The CDR3 bases are TGTGCCAGCAGCCCAGGGACTCCAGAGACCTACGAGCAGTACTTC. Its translation: CASSPGTPETYEQYF.

The CDR3 bases are TGTGCCAGCCAAATCAGGGGCGAGAAAGAGACCCAGTACTTC. Translated: CASQIRGEKETQYF. This chain connects TRBV6-4 to TRBJ2-5, with a weak D call TRBD1 (6 bases). With 8 bases removed from V and 3 bases from J, the gap between germline ends came to 16 bases. CDR1 and CDR2 (germline): MRHNA, SNTAGT. This CDR3 contains 14 residues.

A few counts support this clone. The chain is built from TRBV12-3 or TRBV12-4 and TRBJ2-7; 7 bases align to TRBD2. The ends lost 7 bases at V and 3 bases at J; junction bases unmatched: 6. This CDR3 is built from 13 residues. The CDR3 DNA follows: TGTGCCAGCACCCGATCGGGAGGCTACGAGCAGTACTTC. It encodes CASTRSGGYEQYF.

This chain uses TRBV18 with TRBJ2-1; the match to TRBD2 covers 11 bases. The CDR3 covers 15 residues. The germline V gene has CDR1 KGHSH and CDR2 LQKENI. The trim removed 0 bases at V and 9 bases at J, leaving 4 bases unmatched. CDR3 loop: CASSPPLAGGAEQFF. The CDR3 nucleotides are TGTGCCAGCTCACCACCCCTAGCGGGGGGTGCTGAGCAGTTCTTC.

The CDR3 region has the DNA TGCGCCAGCAGCGAACAGGGCTCTGGAAACACCATATATTTT. As protein: CASSEQGSGNTIYF. V gene TRBV5-1 combines with J gene TRBJ1-3, with a weak D call TRBD1 (6 bases). Germline loops: CDR1 SGHRS, CDR2 YFSETQ. This CDR3 is 14 amino acids long. The germline V and J ends were trimmed by 4 bases and 0 bases, with 8 bases remaining between them. Full variable domain (missing parts from reference TRBV5-1 and TRBJ1-3): KAGVTQTPRYLIKTRGQQVTLSCSPISGHRSVSWYQQTPGQGLQFLFEYFSETQRNKGNFPGRFSGRQFSNSRSEMNVSTLELGDSALYLCASSEQGSGNTIYFGEGSWLTVV.

V gene TRBV27 combines with J gene TRBJ1-2, with D uncertain. Germline-derived CDR1 and CDR2 are MNHEY and SMNVEV (reference sequence). Trimming took 5 bases from V and 12 from J, leaving 22 bases between them. The CDR3 sequence is 14 residues long. The CDR3 here is CASSRVGSSGGDTF. CDR3 in DNA: TGTGCCAGCAGTCGTGTCGGGTCGTCCGGCGGGGACACCTTC.

The chain uses TRBV13 and TRBJ2-5; the D gene is possibly TRBD1 (6 bases). Trimming shortened V by 8 bases and J by 5 bases, and 18 bases separated the two germline ends. The CDR3 runs 14 residues. Germline assignment: CDR1 PRHDT and CDR2 FYEKMQ (reference sequence). The DNA for the CDR3 is TGTGCCAGCCGGACAGAGTACACCGGGGAGACCCAGTACTTC. This encodes CASRTEYTGETQYF.

The chain is built from TRBV21-1 and TRBJ1-1. TRBV21-1 is a pseudogene segment. This CDR3 is 18 amino acids long. This CDR3 is CASSKAGRLGGGNTEAFF. DNA for the CDR3: TGTGCCAGCAGCAAAGCAGGCAGGCTAGGAGGCGGTAACACTGAAGCTTTCTTT.

This clone was observed a single time. The chain combines TRBV5-1 with TRBJ2-2; D possibly corresponds to TRBD1 (5 bases). The ends were cut back, 0 bases at V and 7 bases at J, with 10 bases in the middle. Germline V gene sequence: CDR1 SGHRS, CDR2 YFSETQ. This CDR3 has 14 residues. CDR3 sequence: CASSLVGADGELFF. The CDR3 bases are TGCGCCAGCAGCTTGGTTGGGGCGGACGGGGAGCTGTTTTTT.

This sequence joins TRBV15 and TRBJ2-1; 8 nucleotides match TRBD1. Trimming at V came to 0 bases and at J to 0 bases, leaving 10 bases not matched to a gene. This CDR3 is 19 amino acids long. Germline CDR1 and CDR2: LNHNV and YYDKDF (reference sequence). CDR3 residues: CATSRDRRTGLPSYNEQFF. CDR3 in DNA: TGTGCCACCAGCAGAGATCGTAGGACAGGGCTTCCCTCCTACAATGAGCAGTTCTTC.

The V call is TRBV9, the J call TRBJ1-2, with D perhaps TRBD1 (6 bases). CDR3 length: 14 amino acids. The V gene lost 7 bases and the J gene lost 0 bases, with 13 bases spanning the gap. Germline CDR1 is SGDLS and CDR2 is YYNGEE. CDR3 protein: CASSRGAANYGYTF. DNA of the CDR3: TGTGCCAGCTCGCGGGGGGCTGCTAACTATGGCTACACCTTC.

This CDR3 is CASRVELGGAPEQYF. The CDR3 DNA is TGTGCCAGCCGGGTGGAGTTAGGGGGCGCTCCCGAGCAGTACTTC. This sequence joins TRBV6-5 and TRBJ2-7, with 7 bases matching TRBD1. Germline trimming cut 8 bases from V and 6 bases from J; bases unmatched to any gene: 16. The CDR3 has 15 residues. Germline values: CDR1 MNHEY, CDR2 SVGAGI.

The chain recombines TRBV2 with TRBJ2-3; a possible D gene is TRBD1 (5 bases). Germline CDR1 and CDR2: SNHLY and FYNNEI. This CDR3 comprises 13 residues. The V gene lost 8 bases and the J gene lost 0 bases, with 9 bases spanning the gap. As DNA, the CDR3 is TGTGCCAGCGATGGACAAAGCACAGATACGCAGTATTTT. Its protein product is CASDGQSTDTQYF.

The chain couples TRBV28 to TRBJ2-7; 8 nucleotides match TRBD1. The CDR3 consists of 13 residues. Germline lookup yields CDR1 MDHEN and CDR2 SYDVKM. The junction had 7 bases not matched to a gene; V was cut back by 7 bases and J by 5 bases. The CDR3 DNA reads TGTGCCAGCACCCAACAGGGGGGTCACGAGCAGTACTTC. It is translated as CASTQQGGHEQYF.

The chain combines TRBV7-8 with TRBJ2-7, with D perhaps TRBD1 (5 bases). The V and J ends lost 2 bases and 1 base respectively, with 9 bases between them. From germline, CDR1 is SGHVS and CDR2 FQNEAQ. The CDR3 consists of 14 residues. Written as DNA, the CDR3 is TGTGCCAGCAGCTTATGGCAGGGTTCCTACGAGCAGTACTTC. Translating it yields CASSLWQGSYEQYF. Combining the CDR3 with reference TRBV7-8 and TRBJ2-7 gives the whole variable domain GAGVSQSPRYKVAKRGQDVALRCDPISGHVSLFWYQQALGQGPEFLTYFQNEAQLDKSGLPSDRFFAERPEGSVSTLKIQRTQQEDSAVYLCASSLWQGSYEQYFGPGTRLTVT.

V is TRBV2 and J is TRBJ2-6; 7 bases line up with TRBD1. With V trimmed by 1 base and J by 2 bases, 2 bases remained unmatched. CDR1 SNHLY and CDR2 FYNNEI come from the germline V gene. The CDR3 totals 16 residues. The CDR3 DNA sequence: TGTGCCAGCAGTGAAGTAAGGGGGCCTGGGGCCAACGTCCTGACTTTC. It is translated as CASSEVRGPGANVLTF.

V gene TRBV5-1 combines with J gene TRBJ1-6; TRBD1 is a possible D gene (6 bases). CDR1 is SGHRS, CDR2 YFSETQ, per germline. This CDR3 has 14 residues. Trimming removed 0 bases at V and 10 bases at J, with 11 bases between. This CDR3 is CASSLGQALSPLHF. In DNA, the CDR3 is TGCGCCAGCAGCTTGGGACAGGCACTCTCACCCCTCCACTTT.

The chain uses TRBV11-2 and TRBJ1-2, with D perhaps TRBD1 (5 bases). Trimming shortened V by 0 bases and J by 5 bases, and 13 bases separated the two germline ends. Per germline, CDR1 SGHAT and CDR2 FQNNGV. The CDR3 is 15 amino acids. CDR3 sequence reads: CASSLDVGLGYGYTF. For the CDR3, the DNA is TGTGCCAGCAGCTTAGACGTGGGGCTAGGGTATGGCTACACCTTC.

The gene calls are TRBV12-5 and TRBJ1-5; 8 positions match TRBD1. Losses at the gene ends were 7 bases for V and 9 bases for J; bases not matched to a gene: 8. Germline-derived CDR1 and CDR2 are LGHNT and FRNRAP. CDR3 length: 13 residues. The chain's CDR3 is CASAPGTGTPQHF. The CDR3 DNA reads TGTGCTAGTGCCCCTGGGACAGGAACGCCCCAGCATTTT. The full variable domain, in which reference TRBV12-5 and TRBJ1-5 provide the parts outside the CDR3, is DARVTQTPRHKVTEMGQEVTMRCQPILGHNTVFWYRQTMMQGLELLAYFRNRAPLDDSGMPKDRFSAEMPDATLATLKIQPSEPRDSAVYFCASAPGTGTPQHFGDGTRLSIL.

The chain has TRBV27 and TRBJ2-7; TRBD1 agrees at 9 bases. The CDR3 is 16 residues long. V was clipped by 8 bases and J by 7 bases; unmatched bases: 18. CDR1 MNHEY and CDR2 SMNVEV come from the germline V gene (reference sequence). The CDR3 nucleotides are TGTGCCAGCTCCCCGTCGACAGGGGGGACATCGGGTGAGCAGTACTTC. This translates into CASSPSTGGTSGEQYF.

This clone was detected only a few times. The rearrangement uses TRBV5-4 and TRBJ2-4; 7 bases fit TRBD1. The V segment lost 1 base and the J segment 4 bases; nucleotides outside the gene matches: 5. This CDR3 has 15 amino acids. From germline, CDR1 is SGHNT and CDR2 YYREEE (reference sequence). CDR3 region: CASSLLETGKNIQYF. DNA for the CDR3: TGTGCCAGCAGCTTGTTGGAGACAGGGAAAAACATTCAGTACTTC.

The CDR3 nucleotides read TGTGCCAGCAGTCGGGGGGTGGTCGAGAGTCAGCCCCAGCATTTT. Translated, it gives CASSRGVVESQPQHF. This chain connects TRBV2 to TRBJ1-5; weak D call: TRBD1 (5 bases). V gave up 5 bases and J gave up 6 bases, with 17 bases separating them. CDR1 is SNHLY, CDR2 FYNNEI, per germline. The CDR3 consists of 15 residues.

The V gene is TRBV25-1, the J gene TRBJ1-1, with 7 bases aligning to TRBD1. Per the germline V gene, CDR1 is MGHDK and CDR2 is SYGVNS. This CDR3 is built from 16 residues. The trim removed 3 bases at V and 5 bases at J, leaving 12 bases unmatched. Here the CDR3 DNA reads TGTGCCAGCAGTGATGGGTCAAACAGGGGCGGGACTGAAGCTTTCTTT. Translating it yields CASSDGSNRGGTEAFF.

V usage is TRBV24-1 and J usage is TRBJ2-3, with D hard to call. Germline CDR1 is KGHDR and CDR2 is SFDVKD. The CDR3 is 14 residues long. Trimming took off 4 bases at V and 10 bases at J, with 17 bases between the two ends. The CDR3 bases are TGTGCCACCAGTGACCTGAGAACCGTCCAGGCGCAGTATTTT. Its protein is CATSDLRTVQAQYF.

The CDR3 DNA reads as TGTGCCAGCAGGAATAGGGAGACTAATGAAAAACTGTTTTTT. Translating gives CASRNRETNEKLFF. The chain recombines TRBV6-6 with TRBJ1-4, with D unclear. The CDR3 consists of 14 residues. CDR1 is MNHNY and CDR2 is SVGAGI in the germline V gene (reference sequence). The V gene lost 6 bases and the J gene lost 2 bases, with 10 bases spanning the gap.